This entry lists 30 T cell receptor beta chains sequenced from one sample in a study of cytomegalovirus exposure and HLA in healthy donors. The PCR contained 60 Vbeta and 13 Jbeta primers. Method: immunoSEQ multiplex PCR; TCRdb's copy keeps in-frame clones and lacks some. The sample carries about 190,000 clones, about four fifths recorded once. The sequencing input was PBMCs. The receptors come from a man aged 25 to 45 in good health and CMV-seropositive.

The genes are TRBV7-6 and TRBJ2-7, with unresolved D. The CDR3 is 14 residues long. Trimming pared 5 bases from V and 1 base from J, leaving 12 bases between. Germline lookup yields CDR1 SGHVS and CDR2 FNYEAQ. Here the CDR3 DNA reads TGTGCCAGCAGCCCCCCCGGTGAATCCTACGAGCAGTACTTC. Residues: CASSPPGESYEQYF.

The rearrangement joins TRBV5-4 to TRBJ2-1, with a tentative D call TRBD1 (5 bases). Germline V CDR1 and CDR2: SGHNT, YYREEE (reference sequence). The germline V and J ends were trimmed by 5 bases and 0 bases, with 15 bases remaining between them. There are 16 residues in the CDR3. This CDR3 is CASSNQGLSSYNEQFF. DNA for the CDR3: TGTGCCAGCAGTAATCAGGGCCTAAGCTCCTACAATGAGCAGTTCTTC. The whole variable domain, remainder taken from reference TRBV5-4 and TRBJ2-1, is ETGVTQSPTHLIKTRGQQVTLRCSSQSGHNTVSWYQQALGQGPQFIFQYYREEENGRGNFPPRFSGLQFPNYSSELNVNALELDDSALYLCASSNQGLSSYNEQFFGPGTRLTVL.

The chain combines TRBV9 with TRBJ2-6, with 8 bases lining up with TRBD2. V lost 0 bases to trimming and J lost 2 bases; unmatched junction nucleotides: 4. Germline CDR1 SGDLS, CDR2 YYNGEE. The CDR3 length is 17 residues. In nucleotides, the CDR3 is TGTGCCAGCAGCGTAGCCGGACTAGCTGCTGGGGCCAACGTCCTGACTTTC. Protein product: CASSVAGLAAGANVLTF.

Notes on this clone: A read error may produce the germline difference seen at one junction end. The rearrangement uses TRBV7-7 and TRBJ2-7; the D is unclear. The CDR3 length is 13 residues. Germline lookup yields CDR1 SSHAT and CDR2 FNYEAQ (reference sequence). DNA of the CDR3: TGTGCTAGCAGCCCCCCCGCCGCGGAGGAGCAGTACTTC. Its translation is CASSPPAAEEQYF.

V gene TRBV5-1 combines with J gene TRBJ2-7; 7 nucleotides agree with TRBD2. Trimming took 3 bases from V and 1 from J; bases not matched to a gene: 4. Germline loops: CDR1 SGHRS, CDR2 YFSETQ. The CDR3 runs to 14 residues. The CDR3 nucleotides are TGCGCCAGCAGCTGGGGGGGGAGGTCCTACGAGCAGTACTTC. Translating it yields CASSWGGRSYEQYF.

The gene calls are TRBV5-4 and TRBJ1-1; the D gene is possibly TRBD1 (5 bases). Deletions cut 5 bases from V and 2 bases from J, with 22 bases between. Germline CDR1 SGHNT, CDR2 YYREEE (reference sequence). The CDR3 is 17 amino acids. The CDR3 here is CASRPPEEGGTNTEAFF. CDR3 bases: TGTGCCAGCAGACCACCCGAGGAGGGAGGGACCAACACTGAAGCTTTCTTT.

This sequence joins TRBV18 and TRBJ1-1; 11 bases are a match to TRBD1. The CDR3 has 16 residues. Trimming removed 6 bases from V and 5 bases from J; junction bases left unmatched: 11. CDR1 KGHSH and CDR2 LQKENI come from the germline V gene. The CDR3 here is CASSPPGQGGKTEAFF. For the CDR3, the DNA is TGTGCCAGCTCTCCTCCGGGACAGGGGGGGAAAACTGAAGCTTTCTTT.

The chain uses TRBV6-5 and TRBJ1-5; maybe TRBD1 (6 bases). Germline CDR1 reads MNHEY; CDR2 reads SVGAGI. The V end was cut by 5 bases, the J end by 3 bases, with 11 bases between. The CDR3 is 14 residues long. As DNA, the CDR3 is TGTGCCAGCAGTGGACAGCCGATCAATCAGCCCCAGCATTTT. Its protein product is CASSGQPINQPQHF.

The chain couples TRBV5-1 to TRBJ1-3, with 8 bases that match TRBD1. The V gene's germline CDR1 is SGHRS and CDR2 YFSETQ. The J segment lost 3 bases and the V segment lost 0 bases, leaving 2 bases of the junction unmatched. The CDR3 sequence is 15 residues long. The CDR3 coding sequence is TGCGCCAGCAGCTTGGGTGGGACAGGTGGAAACACCATATATTTT. Translation gives CASSLGGTGGNTIYF. The full variable domain, rest sourced from reference TRBV5-1 and TRBJ1-3, is KAGVTQTPRYLIKTRGQQVTLSCSPISGHRSVSWYQQTPGQGLQFLFEYFSETQRNKGNFPGRFSGRQFSNSRSEMNVSTLELGDSALYLCASSLGGTGGNTIYFGEGSWLTVV.

This CDR3 is CASSLEARGVDTQYF. In DNA, the CDR3 is TGTGCCAGCAGCTTAGAAGCCCGGGGAGTAGATACGCAGTATTTT. V usage is TRBV7-2 and J usage is TRBJ2-3; a possible D gene is TRBD2 (5 bases). Germline V gene data show CDR1 as SGHTA and CDR2 as FQGNSA. V dropped 1 base and J dropped 5 bases, with 13 bases sitting between them. The CDR3 is made up of 15 amino acids.

The chain employs TRBV9 and TRBJ2-7, with 9 bases identical to TRBD1. V was clipped by 4 bases and J by 3 bases; unmatched bases: 8. CDR1 and CDR2 from the germline V gene are SGDLS and YYNGEE. CDR3 length: 15 residues. The CDR3 DNA sequence: TGTGCCAGCAGCCCTCGGACAGGGGAATACTACGAGCAGTACTTC. The encoded protein is CASSPRTGEYYEQYF.

The chain joins TRBV4-3 to TRBJ1-2, with D unclear. V lost 0 bases, J lost 0 bases, and 14 bases lay in between. Germline assignment: CDR1 LGHNA and CDR2 YSLEER. CDR3 length: 17 amino acids. CDR3 sequence: CASSQEGRGPPNYGYTF. The CDR3 coding sequence is TGCGCCAGCAGCCAAGAAGGGAGAGGCCCCCCTAACTATGGCTACACCTTC.

The CDR3 here is CASSSSPRTGGNEQFF. CDR3 nucleotide sequence: TGCGCCAGCAGCTCCTCACCCCGGACAGGCGGGAATGAGCAGTTCTTC. The chain carries TRBV5-1 and TRBJ2-1, with 7 bases aligning to TRBD1. Germline V gene data show CDR1 as SGHRS and CDR2 as YFSETQ. The trim removed 3 bases at V and 7 bases at J, leaving 13 bases unmatched. The CDR3 contains 16 residues.

The chain is built from TRBV9 and TRBJ2-7, with 7 positions matching TRBD1. The V gene's germline CDR1 is SGDLS and CDR2 YYNGEE. The junction had 11 bases not matched to a gene; V was cut back by 3 bases and J by 5 bases. The CDR3 has 15 amino acids. CDR3 sequence: CASSGERGRGNEQYF. In DNA form, the CDR3 reads TGTGCCAGCAGCGGAGAGAGGGGGCGCGGCAACGAGCAGTACTTC.

The gene calls are TRBV9 and TRBJ2-7, with 8 bases lining up with TRBD2. The CDR3 contains 15 residues. CDR1 is SGDLS and CDR2 is YYNGEE in the germline V gene. Germline trimming cut 6 bases from V and 0 bases from J; bases unmatched to any gene: 8. As DNA, the CDR3 is TGTGCCAGCAACCCGGGGGGGGACTCCTCCTACGAGCAGTACTTC. It specifies CASNPGGDSSYEQYF.

This clone came up once. The chain joins TRBV9 to TRBJ2-1; 8 bases are shared with TRBD2. Germline trimming cut 4 bases from V and 2 bases from J; bases unmatched to any gene: 8. CDR3 length: 16 amino acids. Germline CDR1 SGDLS, CDR2 YYNGEE. The CDR3 region is CASSPLAGPTYNEQFF. In DNA, the CDR3 is TGTGCCAGCAGCCCTTTAGCGGGGCCTACCTACAATGAGCAGTTCTTC.

The J gene is TRBJ1-4, the V gene TRBV9; no clear D. The CDR3 spans 19 residues. Deletions cut 0 bases from V and 8 bases from J, with 26 bases between. CDR1 SGDLS and CDR2 YYNGEE come from the germline V gene. CDR3 bases: TGTGCCAGCAGCGTAGGGTTGGGAGGCATGGTGGGGATGGGAGAAAAACTGTTTTTT. Amino acid sequence: CASSVGLGGMVGMGEKLFF.

The chain carries TRBV4-2 and TRBJ2-7; 10 bases fit TRBD2. The CDR3 contains 17 residues. V was pared by 4 bases and J by 0 bases, with 9 bases of the junction left unmatched. Germline CDR1 is LGHNA and CDR2 is YNFKEQ. CDR3 in DNA: TGTGCCAGCAGCCGGGGTAGCGGGGGGCCTAGCTCCTACGAGCAGTACTTC. This translates into CASSRGSGGPSSYEQYF.

This clone turned up a few times. The junction departs from germline at one end; a sequencing error may be responsible. This sequence joins TRBV6-1 and TRBJ2-2; the D gene is possibly TRBD2 (5 bases). Germline V gene lookup returns CDR1 MNHNS and CDR2 SASEGT. The length of the CDR3 is 14 residues. Here the CDR3 DNA reads TGTGCCAGCAGTGAATTGGCAATCCCCCGGGGAGCTGTTTTT. Its translation is CASSELAIPRGAVF.

The chain combines TRBV13 with TRBJ2-1, with TRBD2 identical over 10 bases. The CDR3 is 14 residues long. V gave up 6 bases and J gave up 3 bases; unmatched junction bases: 2. Germline lookup yields CDR1 PRHDT and CDR2 FYEKMQ (reference sequence). CDR3 sequence (DNA): TGTGCCAGCAGAGGGACTAGCGACTACAATGAGCAGTTCTTC. Its translation: CASRGTSDYNEQFF. Full variable domain (remainder filled in from reference TRBV13 and TRBJ2-1): AAGVIQSPRHLIKEKRETATLKCYPIPRHDTVYWYQQGPGQDPQFLISFYEKMQSDKGSIPDRFSAQQFSDYHSELNMSSLELGDSALYFCASRGTSDYNEQFFGPGTRLTVL.

The J gene is TRBJ2-5, the V gene TRBV29-1, with D possibly matching TRBD1 (5 bases). Trimming cost V 6 bases and J 0 bases, with 17 bases left between them. Per the germline V gene, CDR1 is SQVTM and CDR2 is ANQGSEA. This CDR3 is built from 15 residues. The CDR3: CSVPVRGSYQETQYF. CDR3 nucleotides: TGCAGCGTCCCGGTAAGGGGCTCGTACCAAGAGACCCAGTACTTC.

CDR3 nucleotide sequence: TGTGCCAGCAGTGAGTGGCCGGGAAACACCATATATTTT. Amino acids: CASSEWPGNTIYF. The V gene is TRBV6-4, the J gene TRBJ1-3, with no clear D. Germline loops: CDR1 MRHNA, CDR2 SNTAGT. Trimming left V 3 bases short and J 4 bases short, with 7 bases between. The CDR3 contains 13 residues.

This clone has just a few counts. This rearrangement joins TRBV27 to TRBJ2-7, with a weak D call TRBD1 (6 bases). This CDR3 region has 14 residues. The V and J ends lost 2 bases and 7 bases respectively, with 15 bases between them. Germline CDR1 and CDR2: MNHEY and SMNVEV (reference sequence). The CDR3 spells CASSLGAGVREQYF. CDR3 nucleotides: TGTGCCAGCAGTTTAGGGGCAGGGGTACGGGAGCAGTACTTC.

The rearrangement joins TRBV6-5 to TRBJ1-4, with TRBD1 matching over 8 bases. The germline V gene has CDR1 MNHEY and CDR2 SVGAGI. J gave up 7 bases and V 0 bases, and 7 bases lay outside the gene matches. The CDR3 is made up of 16 amino acids. The CDR3 bases are TGTGCCAGCAGTTACTCGACCGGACAGGGCGGTGAAAAACTGTTTTTT. It specifies CASSYSTGQGGEKLFF.

The rearrangement links TRBV19 to TRBJ2-7; TRBD1 aligns across 7 bases. Germline CDR1 and CDR2: LNHDA and SQIVND (reference sequence). The trim removed 0 bases at V and 2 bases at J, leaving 4 bases unmatched. The CDR3 spans 15 residues. The CDR3 DNA follows: TGTGCCAGTAGTATAGACGTCAGGGGGACCTACGAGCAGTACTTC. Translation: CASSIDVRGTYEQYF.

V usage is TRBV18 and J usage is TRBJ1-2; D unresolved. Trimming took off 3 bases at V and 8 bases at J, with 7 bases between the two ends. The CDR3 spans 11 residues. Germline-derived CDR1 and CDR2 are KGHSH and LQKENI. In DNA, the CDR3 is TGTGCCAGCTCACCCGGGAGGGGCTACACCTTC. This codes for CASSPGRGYTF. Supplemented by reference TRBV18 and TRBJ1-2, the full variable domain reads NAGVMQNPRHLVRRRGQEARLRCSPMKGHSHVYWYRQLPEEGLKFMVYLQKENIIDESGMPKERFSAEFPKEGPSILRIQQVVRGDSAAYFCASSPGRGYTFGSGTRLTVV.

V usage is TRBV28 and J usage is TRBJ2-1; unclear D gene. CDR1 MDHEN and CDR2 SYDVKM come from the germline V gene. The CDR3 has 12 amino acids. Trimming cost V 3 bases and J 7 bases, with 7 bases left between them. The CDR3 DNA is TGTGCCAGCAGTTTGGAGTGGAATGAGCAGTTCTTC. Its protein product is CASSLEWNEQFF. Based on the CDR3 plus reference TRBV28 and TRBJ2-1, the full variable domain is DVKVTQSSRYLVKRTGEKVFLECVQDMDHENMFWYRQDPGLGLRLIYFSYDVKMKEKGDIPEGYSVSREKKERFSLILESASTNQTSMYLCASSLEWNEQFFGPGTRLTVL.

This chain links TRBV18 with TRBJ2-1; 7 bases match TRBD2. Looked up from germline, CDR1 is KGHSH and CDR2 is LQKENI. This CDR3 spans 13 amino acids. V lost 3 bases to trimming and J lost 8 bases; unmatched junction nucleotides: 4. The CDR3 bases are TGTGCCAGCTCACCGGCGGGAGCCCATGAGCAGTTCTTC. Its translation is CASSPAGAHEQFF.

This clone was counted once. V and J are TRBV4-3 and TRBJ1-4; TRBD1 matches 9 bases. V gave up 4 bases and J gave up 8 bases; unmatched junction bases: 8. The CDR3 runs 15 residues. The germline V gene encodes CDR1 LGHNA and CDR2 YSLEER. CDR3 coding DNA: TGCGCCAGCAGCCCGGGACAGGGCGGAGGGGAAAAACTGTTTTTT. The encoded protein is CASSPGQGGGEKLFF.

The rearrangement joins TRBV19 to TRBJ2-3; TRBD2 matches 9 bases. From germline, CDR1 is LNHDA and CDR2 SQIVND (reference sequence). This CDR3 spans 15 amino acids. V was clipped by 4 bases and J by 5 bases; unmatched bases: 7. DNA of the CDR3: TGTGCCAGTAGTAGGTTGGCTAGCGGGAAAGATACGCAGTATTTT. It is translated as CASSRLASGKDTQYF.